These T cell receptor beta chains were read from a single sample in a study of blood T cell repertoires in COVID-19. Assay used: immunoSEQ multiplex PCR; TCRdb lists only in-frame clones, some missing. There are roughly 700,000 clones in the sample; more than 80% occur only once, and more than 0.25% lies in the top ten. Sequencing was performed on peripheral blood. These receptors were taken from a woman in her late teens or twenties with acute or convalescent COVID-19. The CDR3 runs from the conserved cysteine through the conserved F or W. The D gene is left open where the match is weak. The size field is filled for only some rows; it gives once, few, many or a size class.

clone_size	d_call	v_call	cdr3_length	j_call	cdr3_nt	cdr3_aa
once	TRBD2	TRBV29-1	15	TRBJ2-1	TGCAGCGTTGAATCCCCGACTAGCGGGGGGGTGGGGCAGTTCTTC	CSVESPTSGGVGQFF
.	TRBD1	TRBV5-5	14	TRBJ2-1	TGTGCCAGCAGCCACCCGGGACAGTACAATGAGCAGTTCTTC	CASSHPGQYNEQFF
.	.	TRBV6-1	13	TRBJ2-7	TGTGCCAGCAGTGAAGGAGAGTCCTACGAGCAGTACTTC	CASSEGESYEQYF
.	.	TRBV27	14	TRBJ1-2	TGTGCCAGCAGTTTAAAGGTTGGAGGCTATGGCTACACCTTC	CASSLKVGGYGYTF
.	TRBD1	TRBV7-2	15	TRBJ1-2	TGTGCCAGCAGCTTAGGAGGAGGGACAGGGAATGGCTACACCTTC	CASSLGGGTGNGYTF
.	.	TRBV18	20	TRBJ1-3	TGTGCCAGCTCAAAGCCGGGACTTCAGGTTGTACCCCCTTCTGGAAACACCATATATTTT	CASSKPGLQVVPPSGNTIYF
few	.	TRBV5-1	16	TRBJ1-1	TGCGCCAGCAGCTCCCTTTTGAAGGGAGAGGGCACTGAAGCTTTCTTT	CASSSLLKGEGTEAFF
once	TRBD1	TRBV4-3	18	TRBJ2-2	TGCGCCAGCAGCCAAGATGGCAAATGGACAGGGTTCACCGGGGAGCTGTTTTTT	CASSQDGKWTGFTGELFF
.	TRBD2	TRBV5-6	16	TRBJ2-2	TGTGCCAGCAGCCTCCCCGGACTAGCGGGGTCCGGGGAGCTGTTTTTT	CASSLPGLAGSGELFF
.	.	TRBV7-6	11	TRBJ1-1	TGTGCCAGCAGCTTAGGGCGGGAAGCTTTCTTT	CASSLGREAFF
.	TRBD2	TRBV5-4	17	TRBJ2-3	TGTGCCAGCAGGCCAGCGAGCGGGGGGCCCAGCACAGATACGCAGTATTTT	CASRPASGGPSTDTQYF
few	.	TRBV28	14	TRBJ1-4	TGTGCCAGCAGTTTAGAACAGTCTAATGAAAAACTGTTTTTT	CASSLEQSNEKLFF
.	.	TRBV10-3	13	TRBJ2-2	TGTGCCATCAGTGGAGGGAACACCGGGGAGCTGTTTTTT	CAISGGNTGELFF